Each of the 15 T cell receptor beta chains below was sequenced from the same sample in a study of shared T cell receptors in the human thymus. Measured with immunoSEQ multiplex PCR; TCRdb has only the in-frame clones, and not every one. The table has about 660,000 clones, roughly 90% seen once; the top ten hold 0.01%. These data also formed part of another study, on human thymus T cells.

Sequences were obtained from thymocytes. These receptors all come from a boy under two years old with a congenital heart defect.

J is TRBJ2-1 and V is TRBV20-1; 8 bases line up with TRBD1. CDR1 is DFQATT, CDR2 SNEGSKA, per germline (reference sequence). The CDR3 extends over 11 amino acids. Losses at the gene ends were 6 bases for V and 10 bases for J; bases not matched to a gene: 5. CDR3 DNA: TGCAGTGCCACGACAGGGGCCGAGCAGTTCTTC. Translating it yields CSATTGAEQFF.

The J gene is TRBJ2-3, the V gene TRBV18; perhaps TRBD1 as D (6 bases). With 1 base removed from V and 2 bases from J, the gap between germline ends came to 13 bases. CDR3 length: 16 amino acids. Germline-derived CDR1 and CDR2 are KGHSH and LQKENI. The CDR3 region is CASSPLRQAPTDTQYF. The CDR3 nucleotides read TGTGCCAGCTCACCACTGAGACAGGCACCCACAGATACGCAGTATTTT.

The J gene is TRBJ2-5, the V gene TRBV7-8, with D maybe TRBD2 (6 bases). Trimming cost V 5 bases and J 0 bases, with 13 bases left between them. The CDR3 sequence is 15 residues long. Germline CDR1 reads SGHVS; CDR2 reads FQNEAQ. CDR3 residues: CASSTWAGYQETQYF. In DNA, the CDR3 is TGTGCCAGCAGCACCTGGGCGGGGTACCAAGAGACCCAGTACTTC. The complete variable domain, with remaining parts taken from reference TRBV7-8 and TRBJ2-5, reads GAGVSQSPRYKVAKRGQDVALRCDPISGHVSLFWYQQALGQGPEFLTYFQNEAQLDKSGLPSDRFFAERPEGSVSTLKIQRTQQEDSAVYLCASSTWAGYQETQYFGPGTRLLVL.

The rearrangement joins TRBV18 to TRBJ2-1, with 8 bases fitting TRBD2. The germline CDR1 and CDR2 sequences are KGHSH and LQKENI. This CDR3 spans 14 amino acids. V shed 4 bases, J shed 4 bases, and the junction held 3 bases outside the gene matches. The CDR3 protein is CASSLSGRYNEQFF. CDR3 DNA sequence: TGTGCCAGCTCACTGAGCGGGAGATACAATGAGCAGTTCTTC. Full variable domain (missing parts from reference TRBV18 and TRBJ2-1): NAGVMQNPRHLVRRRGQEARLRCSPMKGHSHVYWYRQLPEEGLKFMVYLQKENIIDESGMPKERFSAEFPKEGPSILRIQQVVRGDSAAYFCASSLSGRYNEQFFGPGTRLTVL.

V and J are TRBV16 and TRBJ1-1; no clear D gene. V was pared by 2 bases and J by 1 base, with 20 bases between. CDR1 and CDR2 (germline): KGHSY, FQNENV. This CDR3 spans 18 amino acids. Written as DNA, the CDR3 is TGTGCCAGCAGCCAACTAGACTCTGCCGAGGGAACGAACACTGAAGCTTTCTTT. Translated: CASSQLDSAEGTNTEAFF.

The chain couples TRBV5-8 to TRBJ2-5; D might be TRBD2 (5 bases). CDR3 size: 13 residues. Germline assignment: CDR1 SGHTS and CDR2 YDEGEE. V was cut by 0 bases and J by 7 bases, with 10 bases left in between. CDR3 coding DNA: TGTGCCAGCAGCTTGGTATCAGCGGTGACCCAGTACTTC. Protein product: CASSLVSAVTQYF.

The V and J genes are TRBV19 and TRBJ2-4; 10 bases align to TRBD2. J lost 4 bases, V lost 7 bases, and 13 bases had no gene match. Germline CDR1 and CDR2: LNHDA and SQIVND (reference sequence). The CDR3 is made up of 17 amino acids. The CDR3 spells CASTTSGTQVIKNIQYF. In DNA form, the CDR3 reads TGTGCCAGTACAACTAGCGGGACGCAGGTCATTAAAAACATTCAGTACTTC.

The V call is TRBV10-2, the J call TRBJ2-7; D ambiguous. V lost 7 bases, J lost 3 bases, and 16 bases lay in between. Germline V lookup: CDR1 WSHSY, CDR2 SAAADI. The CDR3 sequence is 14 residues long. The CDR3 DNA follows: TGCGCCAGCACTGTCTTCGGCAGAGGCTACGAGCAGTACTTC. It specifies CASTVFGRGYEQYF.

The CDR3 sequence is CASSQPGTSGRRTGELFF. CDR3 sequence (DNA): TGCGCCAGCAGCCAACCCGGGACTAGCGGGAGAAGGACCGGGGAGCTGTTTTTT. The chain links TRBV4-3 to TRBJ2-2; 14 bases are shared with TRBD2. After removal of 2 bases from V and 5 bases from J, the junction contained 7 bases not matched to a gene. CDR3 length equals 18 residues. The V gene's germline CDR1 is LGHNA and CDR2 YSLEER.

The chain links TRBV12-5 to TRBJ2-7, with TRBD1 matching over 11 bases. This CDR3 is built from 17 residues. The trim removed 2 bases at V and 4 bases at J, leaving 10 bases unmatched. Germline CDR1 reads LGHNT; CDR2 reads FRNRAP. The CDR3 DNA is TGTGCTAGTGGTTTGTTGGCCGGGACAGGGGGTTCATACGAGCAGTACTTC. Its protein product is CASGLLAGTGGSYEQYF.

This sequence joins TRBV25-1 and TRBJ2-1; 7 nucleotides align to TRBD2. This CDR3 contains 15 residues. From germline, CDR1 is MGHDK and CDR2 SYGVNS. The trim removed 3 bases at V and 5 bases at J, leaving 7 bases unmatched. The chain's CDR3 is CASSDSSGGNNEQFF. The CDR3 DNA reads as TGTGCCAGCAGTGACTCTAGCGGAGGAAACAATGAGCAGTTCTTC.

This clone was observed a handful of times. The chain joins TRBV6-1 to TRBJ2-3; maybe TRBD2 (5 bases). The ends were cut back, 10 bases at V and 0 bases at J, with 17 bases in the middle. Germline loops: CDR1 MNHNS, CDR2 SASEGT. The CDR3 extends over 15 amino acids. The chain's CDR3 is CATTVSGSSTDTQYF. CDR3 bases: TGTGCCACCACGGTCAGCGGCTCTAGCACAGATACGCAGTATTTT.

The rearrangement uses TRBV5-4 and TRBJ2-2; TRBD2 might be the D (6 bases). With 3 bases removed from V and 4 bases from J, the gap between germline ends came to 16 bases. The germline gives CDR1 SGHNT, CDR2 YYREEE (reference sequence). CDR3 length equals 16 residues. CDR3 amino acids: CASSCAGRPGTGELFF. The CDR3 DNA sequence: TGTGCCAGCAGCTGCGCCGGGAGACCGGGCACCGGGGAGCTGTTTTTT.

The chain has TRBV27 and TRBJ1-1, with 7 bases fitting TRBD1. V gave up 5 bases and J gave up 1 base; unmatched junction bases: 7. The germline CDR1 and CDR2 sequences are MNHEY and SMNVEV (reference sequence). This CDR3 is built from 15 residues. The CDR3 DNA is TGTGCCAGCAGTCCCGACAGGGAGAGGAACACTGAAGCTTTCTTT. Translated: CASSPDRERNTEAFF.

The chain combines TRBV5-5 with TRBJ2-7; 10 nucleotides line up with TRBD1. The V segment lost 4 bases and the J segment 2 bases; nucleotides outside the gene matches: 9. The CDR3 contains 16 residues. CDR1 is SGHKS and CDR2 is YYEKEE in the germline V gene (reference sequence). CDR3 sequence: CASSRSRDRGAYEQYF. CDR3 nucleotide sequence: TGTGCCAGCAGCCGCTCCCGGGACAGGGGCGCCTACGAGCAGTACTTC.